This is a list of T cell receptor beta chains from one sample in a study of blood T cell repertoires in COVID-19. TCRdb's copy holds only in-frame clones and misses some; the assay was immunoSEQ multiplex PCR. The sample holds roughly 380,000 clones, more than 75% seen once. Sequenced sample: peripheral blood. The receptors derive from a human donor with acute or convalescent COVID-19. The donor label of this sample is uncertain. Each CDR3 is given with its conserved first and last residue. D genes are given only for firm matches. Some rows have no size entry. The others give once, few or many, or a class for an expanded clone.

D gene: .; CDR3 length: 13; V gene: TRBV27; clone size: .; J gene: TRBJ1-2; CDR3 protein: CASSLDSKYGYTF; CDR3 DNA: TGTGCCAGCAGTTTGGACTCGAAATATGGCTACACCTTC
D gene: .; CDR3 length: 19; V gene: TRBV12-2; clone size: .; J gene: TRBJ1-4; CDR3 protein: CASRLAVPGQQLTNEKLFF; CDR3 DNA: TGTGCAAGTCGCTTAGCGGTTCCGGGACAGCAGTTAACTAATGAAAAACTGTTTTTT
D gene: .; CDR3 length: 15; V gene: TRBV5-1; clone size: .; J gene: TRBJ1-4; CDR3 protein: CASSPAGTRFEKLFF; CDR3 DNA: TGCGCCAGCAGCCCGGCCGGTACTAGGTTTGAAAAACTGTTTTTT
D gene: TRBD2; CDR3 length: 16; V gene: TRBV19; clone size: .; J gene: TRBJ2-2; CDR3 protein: CASSRRLAGGTGELFF; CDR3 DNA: TGTGCCAGTAGTCGTCGCCTAGCGGGAGGCACCGGGGAGCTGTTTTTT
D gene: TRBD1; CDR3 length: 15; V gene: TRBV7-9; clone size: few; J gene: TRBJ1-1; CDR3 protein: CASSSSTGLNTEAFF; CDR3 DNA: TGTGCCAGCAGCTCCTCGACAGGGCTGAACACTGAAGCTTTCTTT
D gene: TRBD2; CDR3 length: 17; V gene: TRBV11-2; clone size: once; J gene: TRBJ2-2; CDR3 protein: CASSARLAGGNTGELFF; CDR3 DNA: TGTGCCAGCAGCGCGAGACTAGCGGGAGGGAACACCGGGGAGCTGTTTTTT
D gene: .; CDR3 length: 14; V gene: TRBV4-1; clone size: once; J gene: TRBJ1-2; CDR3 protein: CASSQEEGPYGYTF; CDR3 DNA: TGCGCCAGCAGCCAAGAGGAGGGGCCGTATGGCTACACCTTC
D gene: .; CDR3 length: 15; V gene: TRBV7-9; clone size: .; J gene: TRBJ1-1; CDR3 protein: CASSLGAGMNTEAFF; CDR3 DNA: TGTGCCAGCAGCTTAGGAGCAGGGATGAACACTGAAGCTTTCTTT
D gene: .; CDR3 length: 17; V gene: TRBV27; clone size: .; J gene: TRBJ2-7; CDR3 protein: CASSFTIGGGPNYEQYF; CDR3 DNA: TGTGCCAGCAGCTTCACCATAGGGGGAGGGCCCAACTACGAGCAGTACTTC
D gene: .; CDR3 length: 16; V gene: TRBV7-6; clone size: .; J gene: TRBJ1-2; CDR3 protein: CASSLGSQTAEDGYTF; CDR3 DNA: TGTGCCAGCAGCTTAGGGAGCCAGACAGCAGAAGATGGCTACACCTTC
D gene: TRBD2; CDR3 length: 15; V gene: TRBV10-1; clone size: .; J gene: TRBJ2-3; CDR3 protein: CASTNGGGHQDTQYF; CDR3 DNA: TGCGCCAGTACGAACGGCGGGGGGCATCAAGATACGCAGTATTTT
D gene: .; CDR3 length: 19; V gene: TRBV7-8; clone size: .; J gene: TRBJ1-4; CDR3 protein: CASSLRGGGSWTTNEKLFF; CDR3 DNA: TGTGCCAGCAGCTTACGGGGAGGTGGGTCGTGGACAACTAATGAAAAACTGTTTTTT
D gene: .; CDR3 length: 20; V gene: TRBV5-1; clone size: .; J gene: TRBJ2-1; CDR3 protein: CASSLGYMVAGSTPYNEQFF; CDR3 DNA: TGCGCCAGCAGCTTGGGCTATATGGTGGCGGGATCTACCCCCTACAATGAGCAGTTCTTC
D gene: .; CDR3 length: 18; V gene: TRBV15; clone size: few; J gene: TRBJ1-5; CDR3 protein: CATSRITGPNPLWRTQHF; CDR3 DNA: TGTGCCACCAGCAGAATAACAGGCCCCAATCCCCTTTGGAGAACCCAGCATTTT
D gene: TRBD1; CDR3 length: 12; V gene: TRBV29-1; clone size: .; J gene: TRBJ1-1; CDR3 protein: CSVEPGQVIAFF; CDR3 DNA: TGCAGCGTTGAACCCGGACAGGTTATAGCTTTCTTT
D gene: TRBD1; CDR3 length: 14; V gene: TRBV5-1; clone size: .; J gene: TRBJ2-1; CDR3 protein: CASSEGQGFDEQFF; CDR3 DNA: TGCGCCAGCAGCGAGGGACAGGGGTTCGACGAGCAGTTCTTC
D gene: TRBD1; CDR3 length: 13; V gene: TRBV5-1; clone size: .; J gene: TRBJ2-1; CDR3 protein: CASSTLQGDEQFF; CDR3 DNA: TGCGCCAGCAGCACCTTACAGGGGGATGAGCAGTTCTTC
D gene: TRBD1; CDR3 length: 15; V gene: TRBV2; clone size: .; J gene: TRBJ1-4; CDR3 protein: CASSEEQGVEEKLFF; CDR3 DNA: TGTGCCAGCAGTGAAGAACAGGGGGTGGAGGAAAAACTGTTTTTT
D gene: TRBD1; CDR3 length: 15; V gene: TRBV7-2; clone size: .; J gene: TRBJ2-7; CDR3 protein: CASSSRTGTPYEQYF; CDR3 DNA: TGTGCCAGCAGCTCAAGGACAGGCACCCCCTACGAGCAGTACTTC
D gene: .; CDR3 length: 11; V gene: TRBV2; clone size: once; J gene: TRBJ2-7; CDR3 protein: CASRFAGEQYF; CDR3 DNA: TGTGCCAGCAGATTCGCGGGCGAGCAGTACTTC
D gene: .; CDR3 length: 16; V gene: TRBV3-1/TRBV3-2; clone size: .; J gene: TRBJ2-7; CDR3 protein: CASSQDRGLPLYEQYF; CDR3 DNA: TGTGCCAGCAGCCAAGATAGAGGACTACCACTCTACGAGCAGTACTTC
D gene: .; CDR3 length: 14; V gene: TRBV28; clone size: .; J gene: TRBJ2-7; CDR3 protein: CASRSAGTPYEQYF; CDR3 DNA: TGTGCCAGCAGGTCAGCCGGGACACCCTACGAGCAGTACTTC
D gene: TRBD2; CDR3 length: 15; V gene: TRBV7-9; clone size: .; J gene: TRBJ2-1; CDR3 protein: CASSLVSGSGNEQFF; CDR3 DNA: TGTGCCAGCAGCTTAGTCAGCGGGAGCGGGAATGAGCAGTTCTTC
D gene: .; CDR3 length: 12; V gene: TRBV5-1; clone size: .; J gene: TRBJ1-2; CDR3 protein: CASSLVGGGYTF; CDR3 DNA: TGCGCCAGCAGCTTGGTGGGGGGAGGCTACACCTTC
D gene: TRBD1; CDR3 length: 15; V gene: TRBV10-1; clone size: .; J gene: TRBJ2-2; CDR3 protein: CASSSQGASTGELFF; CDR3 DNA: TGCGCCAGCAGTTCACAGGGGGCGAGCACCGGGGAGCTGTTTTTT
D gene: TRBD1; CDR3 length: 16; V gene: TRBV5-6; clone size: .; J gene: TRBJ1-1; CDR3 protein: CASSFLTGRFSTEAFF; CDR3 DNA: TGTGCCAGCAGCTTCCTGACAGGGCGTTTTTCCACTGAAGCTTTCTTT
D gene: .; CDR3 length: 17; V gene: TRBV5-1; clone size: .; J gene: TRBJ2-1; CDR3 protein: CASSLGAWAGSYNEQFF; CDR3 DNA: TGCGCCAGCAGCTTGGGAGCCTGGGCCGGTTCCTACAATGAGCAGTTCTTC
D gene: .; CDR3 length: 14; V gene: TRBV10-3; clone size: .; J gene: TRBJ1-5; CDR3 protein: CAISDPGWDQPQHF; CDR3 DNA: TGTGCCATCAGTGACCCCGGGTGGGATCAGCCCCAGCATTTT
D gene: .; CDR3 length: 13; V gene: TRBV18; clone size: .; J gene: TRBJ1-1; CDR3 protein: CASSLTDETEAFF; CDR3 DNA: TGTGCCAGCTCACTTACAGACGAGACTGAAGCTTTCTTT
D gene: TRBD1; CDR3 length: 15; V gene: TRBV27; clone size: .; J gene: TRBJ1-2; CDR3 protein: CASSPTRTGNYGYTF; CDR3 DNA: TGTGCCAGCAGTCCCACCCGGACAGGCAACTATGGCTACACCTTC
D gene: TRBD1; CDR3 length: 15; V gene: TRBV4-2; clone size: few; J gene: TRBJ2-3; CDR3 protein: CASSQRDRFADTQYF; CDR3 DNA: TGTGCCAGCAGTCAACGGGACAGATTTGCAGATACGCAGTATTTT
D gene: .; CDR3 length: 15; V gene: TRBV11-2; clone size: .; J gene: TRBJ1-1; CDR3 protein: CASSPQGMANTEAFF; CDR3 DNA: TGTGCCAGCAGCCCACAGGGTATGGCGAACACTGAAGCTTTCTTT
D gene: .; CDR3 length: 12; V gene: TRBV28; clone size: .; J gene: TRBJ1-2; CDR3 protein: CASHFGNYGYTF; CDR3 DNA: TGTGCCAGCCATTTCGGTAACTATGGCTACACCTTC
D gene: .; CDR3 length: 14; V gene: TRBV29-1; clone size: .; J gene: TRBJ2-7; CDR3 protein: CSVTLPQPPYEQYF; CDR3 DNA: TGCAGCGTTACCCTACCCCAACCCCCCTACGAGCAGTACTTC
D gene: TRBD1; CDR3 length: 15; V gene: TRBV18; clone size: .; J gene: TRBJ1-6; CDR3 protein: CASSPQTGNGAPLHF; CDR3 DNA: TGTGCCAGCTCACCGCAGACAGGGAATGGTGCACCCCTCCACTTT
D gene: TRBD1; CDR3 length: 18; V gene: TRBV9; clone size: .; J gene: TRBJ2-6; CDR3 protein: CASSKRTGDSSGANVLTF; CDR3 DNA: TGTGCCAGCAGCAAACGGACAGGGGACTCCTCTGGGGCCAACGTCCTGACTTTC
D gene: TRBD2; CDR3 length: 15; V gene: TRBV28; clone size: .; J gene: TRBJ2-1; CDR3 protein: CASRFSGGAINEQFF; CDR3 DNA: TGTGCCAGCAGGTTCAGCGGGGGGGCCATAAATGAGCAGTTCTTC
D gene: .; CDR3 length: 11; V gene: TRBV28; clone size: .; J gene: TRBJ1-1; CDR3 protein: CALRRDTEAFF; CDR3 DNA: TGTGCCCTTCGGCGGGACACTGAAGCTTTCTTT
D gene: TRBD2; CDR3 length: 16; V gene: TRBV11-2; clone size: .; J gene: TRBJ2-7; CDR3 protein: CASSLGFSGGSYEQYF; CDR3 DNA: TGTGCCAGCAGCTTAGGCTTTAGCGGGGGGTCCTACGAGCAGTACTTC
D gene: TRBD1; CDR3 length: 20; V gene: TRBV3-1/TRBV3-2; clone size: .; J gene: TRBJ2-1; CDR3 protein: CASSQYGPGQGSPMNNEQFF; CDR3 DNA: TGTGCCAGCAGCCAATACGGCCCGGGACAGGGGTCCCCTATGAACAATGAGCAGTTCTTC